The T cell receptor beta chain under discussion was sequenced for a study of blood T cell repertoires in COVID-19. Study summary: The analysed material was cDNA or gDNA that came from T cells, B-cell-depleted T cells, or PBMCs.

The protocol was immunoSEQ multiplex PCR, while the TCRdb copy is restricted to in-frame clones and leaves out a portion. Here the sample spans about 110,000 clones, 80% to 90% being singletons. This CDR3 is 14 amino acids long. Trimming stripped 1 base from V and 3 bases from J, with 9 bases between. Germline V lookup: CDR1 SGHTA, CDR2 FQGNSA. This TCR derives from a human donor in a cohort sampled during active COVID-19. The sample consisted of peripheral blood. This chain links TRBV7-2 with TRBJ1-1; D remains unclear. CDR3 sequence (DNA): TGTGCCAGCAGCTTAGTGCAGGTCTACACTGAAGCTTTCTTT. It yields the protein CASSLVQVYTEAFF.